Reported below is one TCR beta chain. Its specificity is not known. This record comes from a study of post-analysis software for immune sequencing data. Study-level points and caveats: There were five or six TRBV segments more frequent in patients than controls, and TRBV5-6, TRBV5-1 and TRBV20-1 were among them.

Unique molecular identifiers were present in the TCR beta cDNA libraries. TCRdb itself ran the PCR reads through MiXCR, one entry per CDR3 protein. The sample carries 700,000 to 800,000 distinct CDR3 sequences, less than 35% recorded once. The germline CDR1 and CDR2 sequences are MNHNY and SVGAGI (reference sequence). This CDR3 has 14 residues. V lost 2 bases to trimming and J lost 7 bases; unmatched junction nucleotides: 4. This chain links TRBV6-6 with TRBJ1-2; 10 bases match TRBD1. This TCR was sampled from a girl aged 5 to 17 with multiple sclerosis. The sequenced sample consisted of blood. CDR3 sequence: CASSYGGTGAGYTF. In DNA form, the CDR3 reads TGTGCCAGCAGTTACGGTGGGACAGGGGCTGGCTACACCTTC.